The following is a TCR beta chain sequence with its context. These data come from a study of cytomegalovirus exposure and HLA in healthy donors. Both 60 Vbeta primers and 13 Jbeta primers went into the PCR. Clones were sequenced by immunoSEQ multiplex PCR, and TCRdb holds only the in-frame ones, with some missing. The sample lists some 150,000 clones, roughly 73% occurring once. The germline V gene has CDR1 MGHRA and CDR2 YSYEKL. After removal of 0 bases from V and 5 bases from J, the junction contained 5 bases not matched to a gene. This CDR3 comprises 15 residues. This sequence originates from a female donor in good health and CMV-seronegative. Sequences were obtained from PBMCs. V gene TRBV4-1 combines with J gene TRBJ2-7; 9 nucleotides line up with TRBD1. In DNA form, the CDR3 reads TGCGCCAGCAGCCAAGAGGGACAGGGAGAGGACGAGCAGTACTTC. Its translation is CASSQEGQGEDEQYF.